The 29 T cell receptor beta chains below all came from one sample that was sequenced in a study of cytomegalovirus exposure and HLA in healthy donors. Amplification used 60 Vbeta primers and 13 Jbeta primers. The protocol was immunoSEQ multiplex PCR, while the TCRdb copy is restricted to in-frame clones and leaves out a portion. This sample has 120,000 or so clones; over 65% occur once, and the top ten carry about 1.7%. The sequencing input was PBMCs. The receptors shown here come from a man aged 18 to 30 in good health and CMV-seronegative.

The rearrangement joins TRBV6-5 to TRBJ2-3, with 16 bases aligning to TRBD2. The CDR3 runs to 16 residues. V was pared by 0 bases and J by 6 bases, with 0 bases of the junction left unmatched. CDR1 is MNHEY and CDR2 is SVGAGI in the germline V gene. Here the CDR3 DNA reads TGTGCCAGCAGTTACTCGGGACTAGCGGGGGGGGATACGCAGTATTTT. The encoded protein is CASSYSGLAGGDTQYF.

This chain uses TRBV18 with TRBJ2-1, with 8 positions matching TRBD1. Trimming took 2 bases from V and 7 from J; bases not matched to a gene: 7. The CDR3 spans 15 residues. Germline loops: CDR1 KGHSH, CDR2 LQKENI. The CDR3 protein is CASSPTAGGGNEQFF. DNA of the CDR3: TGTGCCAGCTCACCAACAGCAGGGGGCGGGAATGAGCAGTTCTTC.

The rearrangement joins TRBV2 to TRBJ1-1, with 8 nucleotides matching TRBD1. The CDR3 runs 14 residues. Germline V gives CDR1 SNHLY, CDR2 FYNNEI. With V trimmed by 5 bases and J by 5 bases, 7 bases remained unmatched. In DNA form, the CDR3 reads TGTGCCAGCAGTACCTGGACAGGGAAAACTGAAGCTTTCTTT. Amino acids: CASSTWTGKTEAFF.

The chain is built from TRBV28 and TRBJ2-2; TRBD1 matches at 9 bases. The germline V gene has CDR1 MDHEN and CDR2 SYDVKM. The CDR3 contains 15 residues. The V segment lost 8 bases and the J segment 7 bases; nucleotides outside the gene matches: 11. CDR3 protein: CASLLGDRDDGELFF. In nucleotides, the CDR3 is TGTGCCAGCTTACTTGGGGACAGGGATGACGGGGAGCTGTTTTTT.

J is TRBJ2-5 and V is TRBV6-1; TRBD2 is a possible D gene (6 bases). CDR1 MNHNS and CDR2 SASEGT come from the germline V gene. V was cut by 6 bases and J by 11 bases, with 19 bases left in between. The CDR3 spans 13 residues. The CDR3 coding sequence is TGTGCCAGCAGACAAGAGGCGGGGCGAGCGCAGTACTTC. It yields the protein CASRQEAGRAQYF.

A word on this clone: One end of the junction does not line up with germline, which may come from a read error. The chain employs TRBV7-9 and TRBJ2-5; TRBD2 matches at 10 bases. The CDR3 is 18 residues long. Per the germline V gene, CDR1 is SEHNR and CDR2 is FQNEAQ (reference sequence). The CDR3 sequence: CSSSFERGGGLGQETQYF. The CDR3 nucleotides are TGTTCCAGCAGCTTCGAGCGGGGGGGAGGTTTGGGACAAGAGACCCAGTACTTC.

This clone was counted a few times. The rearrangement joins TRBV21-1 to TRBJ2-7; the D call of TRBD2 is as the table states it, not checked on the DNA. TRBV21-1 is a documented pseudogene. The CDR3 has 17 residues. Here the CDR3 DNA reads TGTGCCAGCGAGGGACTAGCGGGGGCCCGGCTTTTTTACGAGCAGTACTTC. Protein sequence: CASEGLAGARLFYEQYF.

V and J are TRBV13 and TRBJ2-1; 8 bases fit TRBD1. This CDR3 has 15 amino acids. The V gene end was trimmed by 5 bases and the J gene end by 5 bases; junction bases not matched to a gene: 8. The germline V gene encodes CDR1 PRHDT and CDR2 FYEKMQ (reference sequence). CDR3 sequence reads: CASSTRTGIHNEQFF. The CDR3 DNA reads TGTGCCAGCAGCACTCGGACAGGGATCCACAATGAGCAGTTCTTC.

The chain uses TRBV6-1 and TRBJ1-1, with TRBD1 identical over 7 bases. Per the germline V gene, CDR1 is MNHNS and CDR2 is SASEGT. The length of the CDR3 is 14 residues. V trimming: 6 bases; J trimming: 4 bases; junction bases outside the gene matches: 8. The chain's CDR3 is CASSPDRVPTEAFF. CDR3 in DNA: TGTGCCAGCAGCCCTGACAGGGTTCCCACTGAAGCTTTCTTT.

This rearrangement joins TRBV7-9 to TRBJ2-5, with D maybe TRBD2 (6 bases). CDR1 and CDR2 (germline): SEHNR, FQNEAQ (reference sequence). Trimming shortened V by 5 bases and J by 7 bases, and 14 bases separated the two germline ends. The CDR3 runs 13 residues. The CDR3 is CASSTGLPGTQYF. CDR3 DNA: TGTGCCAGCAGCACGGGACTTCCAGGGACCCAGTACTTC.

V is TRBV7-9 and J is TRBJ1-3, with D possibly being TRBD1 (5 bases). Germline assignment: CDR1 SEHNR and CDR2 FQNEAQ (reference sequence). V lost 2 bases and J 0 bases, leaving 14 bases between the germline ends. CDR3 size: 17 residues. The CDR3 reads CASSLFAGSISGNTIYF. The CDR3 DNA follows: TGTGCCAGCAGCTTATTTGCAGGGTCAATCTCTGGAAACACCATATATTTT.

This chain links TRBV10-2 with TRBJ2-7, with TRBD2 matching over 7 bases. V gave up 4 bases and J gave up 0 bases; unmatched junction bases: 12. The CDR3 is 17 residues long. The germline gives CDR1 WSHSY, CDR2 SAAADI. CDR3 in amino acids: CASSALGGGSLSYEQYF. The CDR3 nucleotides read TGCGCCAGCAGTGCCCTGGGGGGGGGTTCCCTCTCCTACGAGCAGTACTTC.

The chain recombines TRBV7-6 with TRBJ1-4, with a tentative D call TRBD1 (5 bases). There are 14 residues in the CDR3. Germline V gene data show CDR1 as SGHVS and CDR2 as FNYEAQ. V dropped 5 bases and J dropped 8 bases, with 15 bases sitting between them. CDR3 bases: TGTGCCAGCAGCCCACGGGGGATAGGCGAAAAACTGTTTTTT. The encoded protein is CASSPRGIGEKLFF.

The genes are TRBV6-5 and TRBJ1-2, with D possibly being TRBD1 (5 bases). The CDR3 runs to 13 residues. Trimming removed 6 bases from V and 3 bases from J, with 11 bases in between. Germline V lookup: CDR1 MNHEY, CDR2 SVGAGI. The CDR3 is CASSDGGDYGYTF. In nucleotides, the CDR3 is TGTGCCAGCAGCGACGGGGGGGACTATGGCTACACCTTC.

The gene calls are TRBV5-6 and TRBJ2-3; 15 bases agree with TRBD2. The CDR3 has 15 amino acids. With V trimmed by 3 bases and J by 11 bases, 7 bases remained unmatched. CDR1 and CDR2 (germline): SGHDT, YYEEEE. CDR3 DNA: TGTGCCAGCAGCTATGGACTAGCGGGGGGGAGTGTGCAGTATTTT. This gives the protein CASSYGLAGGSVQYF.

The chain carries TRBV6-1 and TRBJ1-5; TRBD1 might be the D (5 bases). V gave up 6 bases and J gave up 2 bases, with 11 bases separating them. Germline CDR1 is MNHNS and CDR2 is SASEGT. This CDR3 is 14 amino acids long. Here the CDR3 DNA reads TGTGCCAGCAGGGGGCTGGACGGCAATCAGCCCCAGCATTTT. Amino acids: CASRGLDGNQPQHF.

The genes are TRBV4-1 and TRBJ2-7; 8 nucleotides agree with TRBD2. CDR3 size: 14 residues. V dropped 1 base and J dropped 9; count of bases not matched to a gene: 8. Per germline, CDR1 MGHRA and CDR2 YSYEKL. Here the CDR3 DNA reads TGCGCCAGCAGCCAAGTCAGCGGGGGAACCGGGCAGTACTTC. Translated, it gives CASSQVSGGTGQYF.

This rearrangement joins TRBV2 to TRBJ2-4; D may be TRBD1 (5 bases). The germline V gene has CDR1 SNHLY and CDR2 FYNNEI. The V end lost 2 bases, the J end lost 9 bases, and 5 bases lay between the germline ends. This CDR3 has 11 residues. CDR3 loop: CASSERGIQYF. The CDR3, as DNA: TGTGCCAGCAGTGAAAGGGGCATTCAGTACTTC.

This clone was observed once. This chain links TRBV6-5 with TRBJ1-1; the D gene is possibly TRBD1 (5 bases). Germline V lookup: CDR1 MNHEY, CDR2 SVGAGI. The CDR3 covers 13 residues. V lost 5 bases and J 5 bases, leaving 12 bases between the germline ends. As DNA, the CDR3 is TGTGCCAGCAGTCCGGGGGGGGGAACTGAAGCTTTCTTT. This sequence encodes CASSPGGGTEAFF.

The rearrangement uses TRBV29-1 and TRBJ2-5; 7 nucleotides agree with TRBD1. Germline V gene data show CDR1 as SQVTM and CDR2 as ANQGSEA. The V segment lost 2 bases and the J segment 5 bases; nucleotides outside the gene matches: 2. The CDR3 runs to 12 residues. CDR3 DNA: TGCAGCGTTGAAACAGGGGCGGAGACCCAGTACTTC. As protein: CSVETGAETQYF.

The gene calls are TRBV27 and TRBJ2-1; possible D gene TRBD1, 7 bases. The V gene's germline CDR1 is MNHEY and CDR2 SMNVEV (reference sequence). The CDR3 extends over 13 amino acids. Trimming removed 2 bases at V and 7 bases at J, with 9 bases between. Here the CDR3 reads CASSLAGGNEQFF. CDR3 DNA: TGTGCCAGCAGTTTAGCAGGGGGGAATGAGCAGTTCTTC.

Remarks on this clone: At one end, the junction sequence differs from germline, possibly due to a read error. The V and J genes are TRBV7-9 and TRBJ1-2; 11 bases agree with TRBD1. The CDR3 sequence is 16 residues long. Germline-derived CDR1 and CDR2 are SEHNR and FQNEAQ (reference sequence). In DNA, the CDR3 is TGTTCCAGCAGCCATTCGGGACAGGGGGTCGGTGGTGGCTACACCTTC. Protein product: CSSSHSGQGVGGGYTF.

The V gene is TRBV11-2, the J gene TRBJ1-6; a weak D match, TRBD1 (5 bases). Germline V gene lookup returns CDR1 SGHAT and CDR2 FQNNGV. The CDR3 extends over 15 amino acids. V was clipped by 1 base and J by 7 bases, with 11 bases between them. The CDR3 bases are TGTGCCAGCAGCTTAGGTGGGACTGGAAATTCACCCCTCCACTTT. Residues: CASSLGGTGNSPLHF.

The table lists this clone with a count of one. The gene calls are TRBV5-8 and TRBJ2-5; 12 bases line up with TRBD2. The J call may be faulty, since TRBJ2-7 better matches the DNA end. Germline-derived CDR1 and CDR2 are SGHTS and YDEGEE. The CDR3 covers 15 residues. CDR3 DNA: TGTGCCAGCAGCTTGGCACTAGCGGGGGGCTACGAGCAGTACTTC. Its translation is CASSLALAGGYEQYF.

CDR3 protein: CASSADMSASNTIYF. CDR3 nucleotides: TGTGCCAGCAGCGCCGACATGTCGGCCAGCAACACCATATATTTT. This sequence joins TRBV9 and TRBJ1-3; D is uncertain. The length of the CDR3 is 15 residues. From germline, CDR1 is SGDLS and CDR2 YYNGEE. V was shortened by 3 bases and J by 7 bases, with 17 bases between the two germline ends.

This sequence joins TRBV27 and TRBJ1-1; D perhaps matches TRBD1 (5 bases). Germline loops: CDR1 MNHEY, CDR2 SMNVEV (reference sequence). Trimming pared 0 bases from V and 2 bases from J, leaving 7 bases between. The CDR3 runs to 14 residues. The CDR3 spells CASSLSGTNTEAFF. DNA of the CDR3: TGTGCCAGCAGTTTATCAGGGACTAACACTGAAGCTTTCTTT.

DNA for the CDR3: TGTGCCAGCAGCTACAGACAGGGCGCTGAAGCTTTCTTT. Translated: CASSYRQGAEAFF. This sequence joins TRBV11-3 and TRBJ1-1; TRBD1 matches at 7 bases. This CDR3 has 13 residues. The V and J ends lost 4 bases and 6 bases, in that order; junction bases with no gene match: 5. The germline gives CDR1 SGHNT, CDR2 YENEEA.

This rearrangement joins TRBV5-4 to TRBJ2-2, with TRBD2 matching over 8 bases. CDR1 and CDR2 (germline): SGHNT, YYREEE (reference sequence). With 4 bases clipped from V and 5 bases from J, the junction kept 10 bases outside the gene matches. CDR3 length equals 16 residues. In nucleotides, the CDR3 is TGTGCCAGCAGCCGGGTGGGACTAGAGGCGACCGGGGAGCTGTTTTTT. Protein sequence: CASSRVGLEATGELFF.

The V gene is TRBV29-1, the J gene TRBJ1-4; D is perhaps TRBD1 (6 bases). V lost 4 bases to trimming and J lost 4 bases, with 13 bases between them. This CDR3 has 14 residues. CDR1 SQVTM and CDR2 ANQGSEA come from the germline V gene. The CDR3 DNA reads TGCAGCGTTGCCAGGGGCAGCCTTAATGAAAAACTGTTTTTT. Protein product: CSVARGSLNEKLFF.